These 27 T cell receptor beta chains were all obtained from the same sample, sequenced in a study of shared clonotypes between healthy human individuals. Using immunoSEQ multiplex PCR, the repertoire was profiled, and TCRdb retains in-frame clones only, with some absent. The sample yields fewer than 1.4 million clones, around 82% seen once. The sequenced sample consisted of memory CD4+ T cells from PBMCs. Specified subset: CD45RA-negative fraction. These receptors came from a man aged 18-30 years in good health. Some clones in this sample may be carry-over from other donors' samples.

This clone was seen at least ten times. The chain employs TRBV29-1 and TRBJ2-1, with TRBD2 matching 7 bases. V dropped 6 bases and J dropped 0; count of bases not matched to a gene: 8. This CDR3 is 15 amino acids long. The germline V gene encodes CDR1 SQVTM and CDR2 ANQGSEA. For the CDR3, the DNA is TGCAGCGTCCATGGGGGGGTCCTCTCCTACAATGAGCAGTTCTTC. It is translated as CSVHGGVLSYNEQFF.

The J gene is TRBJ2-7, the V gene TRBV28; 8 bases fit TRBD1. Trimming removed 6 bases from V and 3 bases from J; junction bases left unmatched: 1. Germline CDR1 is MDHEN and CDR2 is SYDVKM. The CDR3 length is 12 residues. The CDR3 region is CASRTGGYEQYF. CDR3 in DNA: TGTGCCAGCAGAACAGGGGGCTACGAGCAGTACTTC.

The V and J genes are TRBV5-1 and TRBJ2-5, with D possibly matching TRBD2 (5 bases). CDR1 SGHRS and CDR2 YFSETQ come from the germline V gene. Trimming removed 6 bases from V and 4 bases from J, with 22 bases in between. The CDR3 contains 16 residues. The CDR3 DNA reads TGCGCCAGCACCGAGCCGGACGGGGTAGGAGGAGAGACCCAGTACTTC. This sequence encodes CASTEPDGVGGETQYF.

J is TRBJ1-1 and V is TRBV7-8; D gene unclear. Per germline, CDR1 SGHVS and CDR2 FQNEAQ. CDR3 length: 12 amino acids. V was trimmed by 5 bases and J by 3 bases, leaving 7 bases between them. In DNA, the CDR3 is TGTGCCAGCAGCCAAGTGGACACTGAAGCTTTCTTT. This gives the protein CASSQVDTEAFF.

V usage is TRBV5-4 and J usage is TRBJ2-7; possibly TRBD2 for D (6 bases). V gave up 4 bases and J gave up 1 base, with 9 bases separating them. Germline CDR1 is SGHNT and CDR2 is YYREEE (reference sequence). This CDR3 contains 13 residues. The chain's CDR3 is CASSTGVSYEQYF. The CDR3 DNA reads as TGTGCCAGCAGCACGGGAGTTTCCTACGAGCAGTACTTC.

The chain employs TRBV11-2 and TRBJ2-3; D might be TRBD2 (6 bases). Germline loops: CDR1 SGHAT, CDR2 FQNNGV. V gave up 2 bases and J gave up 2 bases, with 11 bases separating them. The CDR3 loop spans 15 amino acids. The CDR3: CASSLRTTSTDTQYF. The CDR3 DNA follows: TGTGCCAGCAGCTTAAGGACTACTTCCACAGATACGCAGTATTTT.

This clone was seen only a few times. The V call is TRBV9, the J call TRBJ2-2, with D possibly called TRBD1 or TRBD2 (5 bases each). The CDR3 extends over 18 amino acids. The V gene's germline CDR1 is SGDLS and CDR2 YYNGEE. Trimming removed 3 bases from V and 10 bases from J, with 28 bases in between. CDR3 in DNA: TGTGCCAGCAGCGCTGGGGACCCAGGGAGCACTGGCCGGGCGGAGCTGTTTTTT. As protein: CASSAGDPGSTGRAELFF.

Turning to this clone: Other DNA sequences in this specimen translate into the identical CDR3. The genes are TRBV27 and TRBJ1-5; D is ambiguous. The V end was cut by 1 base, the J end by 4 bases, with 8 bases between. Looked up from germline, CDR1 is MNHEY and CDR2 is SMNVEV (reference sequence). The CDR3 totals 14 residues. The DNA for the CDR3 is TGTGCCAGCAGTTTATTACGCGGTAATCAGCCCCAGCATTTT. Translating it yields CASSLLRGNQPQHF.

The chain uses TRBV29-1 and TRBJ2-3; D remains ambiguous. From germline, CDR1 is SQVTM and CDR2 ANQGSEA. V was clipped by 5 bases and J by 1 base, with 7 bases between them. CDR3 length: 12 amino acids. CDR3 residues: CSVQIGTDTQYF. The CDR3 bases are TGCAGCGTTCAGATAGGCACAGATACGCAGTATTTT.

The chain recombines TRBV6-5 with TRBJ2-5; possible D gene TRBD2, 6 bases. Germline assignment: CDR1 MNHEY and CDR2 SVGAGI. V lost 8 bases, J lost 5 bases, and 9 bases lay in between. This CDR3 region has 11 residues. The CDR3 reads CASARGETQYF. For the CDR3, the DNA is TGTGCCAGCGCCCGGGGGGAGACCCAGTACTTC.

V and J are TRBV5-4 and TRBJ2-6, with 11 bases lining up with TRBD2. CDR1 SGHNT and CDR2 YYREEE come from the germline V gene (reference sequence). The length of the CDR3 is 18 residues. V lost 3 bases, J lost 0 bases, and 5 bases stayed unmatched. The CDR3 DNA follows: TGTGCCAGCAGCTCCATAGCGGGAGGGACCTCTGGGGCCAACGTCCTGACTTTC. It codes for CASSSIAGGTSGANVLTF.

The rearrangement joins TRBV15 to TRBJ2-5; a weak D match, TRBD1 (6 bases). Trimming removed 0 bases at V and 3 bases at J, with 11 bases between. This CDR3 contains 15 residues. The germline CDR1 and CDR2 sequences are LNHNV and YYDKDF (reference sequence). The CDR3 nucleotides are TGTGCCACCAGCAGAGATCGTAACAGGGAAGAGACCCAGTACTTC. Its translation is CATSRDRNREETQYF.

The rearrangement links TRBV6-5 to TRBJ1-5, with D uncertain. Trimming took off 2 bases at V and 5 bases at J, with 7 bases between the two ends. CDR3 size: 13 residues. Germline V gene data show CDR1 as MNHEY and CDR2 as SVGAGI. The CDR3 DNA is TGTGCCAGCAGTTACGCCCGACATCAGCCCCAGCATTTT. Amino acids: CASSYARHQPQHF.

The chain recombines TRBV30 with TRBJ2-5; TRBD1 aligns across 11 bases. This CDR3 comprises 15 residues. In germline, CDR1 is GTSNPN, CDR2 SVGIG (reference sequence). Trimming removed 2 bases from V and 1 base from J; junction bases left unmatched: 3. CDR3 sequence: CAWSMGQGVQETQYF. The CDR3 bases are TGTGCCTGGAGTATGGGACAGGGGGTCCAAGAGACCCAGTACTTC. The variable domain in full, completed from reference TRBV30 and TRBJ2-5, reads SQTIHQWPATLVQPVGSPLSLECTVEGTSNPNLYWYRQAAGRGLQLLFYSVGIGQISSEVPQNLSASRPQDRQFILSSKKLLLSDSGFYLCAWSMGQGVQETQYFGPGTRLLVL.

This rearrangement joins TRBV6-1 to TRBJ1-5; the match to TRBD1 covers 9 bases. Germline V lookup: CDR1 MNHNS, CDR2 SASEGT. The CDR3 has 17 amino acids. Unmatched junction bases numbered 6, after V lost 1 base and J lost 2 bases. CDR3 coding DNA: TGTGCCAGCAGTGAAGGAGGGGACAGGGACCGCAATCAGCCCCAGCATTTT. Translation: CASSEGGDRDRNQPQHF.

The J gene is TRBJ2-1, the V gene TRBV7-6, with 7 positions matching TRBD1. This CDR3 is built from 13 residues. The V gene end was trimmed by 6 bases and the J gene end by 9 bases; junction bases not matched to a gene: 8. Germline V gene lookup returns CDR1 SGHVS and CDR2 FNYEAQ. The CDR3 DNA reads as TGTGCCAGCAGTTCGACCAGGGGGAGTGAGCAGTTCTTC. Translated, it gives CASSSTRGSEQFF.

V usage is TRBV5-4 and J usage is TRBJ2-1; tentative D call: TRBD2 (5 bases). V lost 0 bases to trimming and J lost 10 bases, with 11 bases between them. The germline V gene has CDR1 SGHNT and CDR2 YYREEE (reference sequence). CDR3 size: 13 residues. CDR3 nucleotide sequence: TGTGCCAGCAGCTTGGCCGACGGGGTCGAGCAGTTCTTC. As protein: CASSLADGVEQFF.

The rearrangement uses TRBV5-6 and TRBJ2-7, with D perhaps given as TRBD1 or TRBD2 (5 bases each). Trimming took 4 bases from V and 1 from J, leaving 9 bases between them. This CDR3 has 13 amino acids. From germline, CDR1 is SGHDT and CDR2 YYEEEE. CDR3 nucleotide sequence: TGTGCCAGCAGCCCGGGACGGTCCTACGAGCAGTACTTC. It translates to CASSPGRSYEQYF.

As concerns this clone: Distinct nucleotide sequences in the sample also encode this CDR3. This chain links TRBV5-1 with TRBJ2-1; no clear D gene. Trimming pared 0 bases from V and 8 bases from J, leaving 12 bases between. There are 14 residues in the CDR3. Per germline, CDR1 SGHRS and CDR2 YFSETQ. CDR3 in amino acids: CASSLGSLGDEQFF. In nucleotides, the CDR3 is TGCGCCAGCAGCTTGGGTAGTCTGGGCGATGAGCAGTTCTTC.

The chain is built from TRBV7-2 and TRBJ2-3; tentative D call: TRBD2 (6 bases). The CDR3 totals 16 residues. V lost 2 bases to trimming and J lost 0 bases, with 12 bases between them. Germline V gives CDR1 SGHTA, CDR2 FQGNSA. CDR3 residues: CASSLIGGMSTDTQYF. In DNA, the CDR3 is TGTGCCAGCAGCTTAATAGGCGGGATGAGCACAGATACGCAGTATTTT.

V usage is TRBV11-2 and J usage is TRBJ1-1; D is unresolved. The CDR3 is 11 residues long. V was pared by 5 bases and J by 6 bases, with 7 bases between. The germline V gene encodes CDR1 SGHAT and CDR2 FQNNGV. The chain's CDR3 is CASSRGAEAFF. The CDR3 DNA sequence: TGTGCCAGCAGCCGAGGCGCTGAAGCTTTCTTT. The whole variable domain, remainder taken from reference TRBV11-2 and TRBJ1-1, is EAGVAQSPRYKIIEKRQSVAFWCNPISGHATLYWYQQILGQGPKLLIQFQNNGVVDDSQLPKDRFSAERLKGVDSTLKIQPAKLEDSAVYLCASSRGAEAFFGQGTRLTVV.

V is TRBV6-1 and J is TRBJ2-5; 13 nucleotides agree with TRBD2. Unmatched junction bases numbered 10, after V lost 6 bases and J lost 9 bases. This CDR3 has 15 amino acids. CDR1 is MNHNS, CDR2 SASEGT, per germline. This chain's CDR3 is CASSEGTSGKVAQYF. CDR3 nucleotides: TGTGCCAGCAGCGAGGGGACTAGCGGGAAGGTGGCCCAGTACTTC.

The chain employs TRBV5-8 and TRBJ1-2; 7 positions match TRBD1. This CDR3 region has 16 residues. The trim removed 1 base at V and 5 bases at J, leaving 11 bases unmatched. Germline CDR1 reads SGHTS; CDR2 reads YDEGEE. CDR3 sequence reads: CASSLSGTAPSYGYTF. CDR3 DNA sequence: TGTGCCAGCAGCTTGTCTGGGACAGCTCCCTCATATGGCTACACCTTC.

A word on this clone: The identical CDR3 is also encoded by other nucleotide sequences in the sample. The chain uses TRBV5-1 and TRBJ2-2, with a tentative D call TRBD1 (5 bases). Germline V gene sequence: CDR1 SGHRS, CDR2 YFSETQ. V was trimmed by 1 base and J by 5 bases, leaving 12 bases between them. This CDR3 comprises 15 residues. This CDR3 is CASSLLPGQTGELFF. Written as DNA, the CDR3 is TGCGCCAGCAGCTTGCTGCCAGGGCAGACCGGGGAGCTGTTTTTT.

This chain uses TRBV28 with TRBJ2-7; D is uncertain. Germline CDR1 and CDR2: MDHEN and SYDVKM. V was pared by 4 bases and J by 4 bases, with 8 bases between. The length of the CDR3 is 12 residues. The CDR3 DNA reads TGTGCCAGCAGTTCACAGCAATACGAGCAGTACTTC. It translates to CASSSQQYEQYF.

V and J are TRBV14 and TRBJ2-3, with unresolved D. Looked up from germline, CDR1 is SGHDN and CDR2 is FVKESK. The CDR3 contains 15 residues. V lost 0 bases, J lost 6 bases, and 13 bases lay in between. The CDR3 DNA reads TGTGCCAGCAGCCAAGATGGCGTTGGAAGGGATACGCAGTATTTT. This translates into CASSQDGVGRDTQYF.

The rearrangement links TRBV27 to TRBJ2-1; weak D call: TRBD2 (5 bases). The CDR3 has 16 residues. Trimming stripped 4 bases from V and 0 bases from J, with 13 bases between. Looked up from germline, CDR1 is MNHEY and CDR2 is SMNVEV (reference sequence). The DNA of the CDR3 is TGTGCCAGCAGTTCCTTAGCGATCAGCTCCTACAATGAGCAGTTCTTC. Its translation is CASSSLAISSYNEQFF.